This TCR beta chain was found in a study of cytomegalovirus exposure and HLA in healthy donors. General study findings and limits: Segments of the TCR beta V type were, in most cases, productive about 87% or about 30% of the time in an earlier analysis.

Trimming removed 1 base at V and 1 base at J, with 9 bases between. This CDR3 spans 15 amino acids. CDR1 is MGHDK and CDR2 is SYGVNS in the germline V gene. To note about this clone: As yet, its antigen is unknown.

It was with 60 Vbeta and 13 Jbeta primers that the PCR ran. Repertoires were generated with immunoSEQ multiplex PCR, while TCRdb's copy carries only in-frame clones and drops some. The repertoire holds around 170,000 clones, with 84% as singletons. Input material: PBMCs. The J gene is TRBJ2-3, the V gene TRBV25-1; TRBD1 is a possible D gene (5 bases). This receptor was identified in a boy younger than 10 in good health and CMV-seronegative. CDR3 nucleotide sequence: TGTGCCAGCAGTGAATCTGTCAGGGGCACAGATACGCAGTATTTT. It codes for CASSESVRGTDTQYF.